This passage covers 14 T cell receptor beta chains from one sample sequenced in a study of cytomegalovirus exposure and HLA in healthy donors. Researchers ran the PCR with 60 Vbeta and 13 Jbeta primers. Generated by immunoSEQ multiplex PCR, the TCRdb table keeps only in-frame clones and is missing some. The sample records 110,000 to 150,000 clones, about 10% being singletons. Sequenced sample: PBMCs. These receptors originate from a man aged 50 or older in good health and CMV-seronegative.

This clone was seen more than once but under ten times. CDR3 DNA: TGCGCCAGCAGTGAGGGGGGACAGGGTGTCAATGAGCAGTTCTTC. Its protein product is CASSEGGQGVNEQFF. The chain has TRBV10-1 and TRBJ2-1; 9 bases line up with TRBD1. The V segment lost 2 bases and the J segment 6 bases; nucleotides outside the gene matches: 5. The germline V gene has CDR1 WNHNN and CDR2 SYGVQD (reference sequence). The CDR3 totals 15 residues.

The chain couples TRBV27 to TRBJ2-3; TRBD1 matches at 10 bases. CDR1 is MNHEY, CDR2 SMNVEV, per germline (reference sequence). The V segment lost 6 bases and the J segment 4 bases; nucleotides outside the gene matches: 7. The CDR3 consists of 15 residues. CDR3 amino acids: CASSLTGGIADTQYF. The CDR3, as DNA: TGTGCCAGCAGCCTGACAGGGGGCATTGCAGATACGCAGTATTTT.

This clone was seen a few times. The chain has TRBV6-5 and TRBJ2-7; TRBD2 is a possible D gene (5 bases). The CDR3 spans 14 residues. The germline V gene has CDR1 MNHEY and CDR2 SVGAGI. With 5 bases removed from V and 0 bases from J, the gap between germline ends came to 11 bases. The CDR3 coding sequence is TGTGCCAGCAGTCCTGGACTCTACTCCTACGAGCAGTACTTC. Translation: CASSPGLYSYEQYF.

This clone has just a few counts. This CDR3 reads CASSEGRGGSSYNEQFF. DNA of the CDR3: TGTGCCAGCAGTGAGGGGCGGGGGGGAAGCTCCTACAATGAGCAGTTCTTC. V gene TRBV6-1 combines with J gene TRBJ2-1, with TRBD2 matching over 9 bases. The V gene end was trimmed by 3 bases and the J gene end by 0 bases; junction bases not matched to a gene: 6. CDR3 length equals 17 residues. Germline CDR1 MNHNS, CDR2 SASEGT.

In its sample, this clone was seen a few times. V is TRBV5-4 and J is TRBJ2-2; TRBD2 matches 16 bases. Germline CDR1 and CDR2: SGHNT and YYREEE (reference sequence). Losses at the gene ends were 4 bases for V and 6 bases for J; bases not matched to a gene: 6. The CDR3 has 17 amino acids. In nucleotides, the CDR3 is TGTGCCAGCAGCCAGGGACTAGCGGGAGGGCCTTCCGGGGAGCTGTTTTTT. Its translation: CASSQGLAGGPSGELFF. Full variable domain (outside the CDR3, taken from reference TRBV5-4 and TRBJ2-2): ETGVTQSPTHLIKTRGQQVTLRCSSQSGHNTVSWYQQALGQGPQFIFQYYREEENGRGNFPPRFSGLQFPNYSSELNVNALELDDSALYLCASSQGLAGGPSGELFFGEGSRLTVL.

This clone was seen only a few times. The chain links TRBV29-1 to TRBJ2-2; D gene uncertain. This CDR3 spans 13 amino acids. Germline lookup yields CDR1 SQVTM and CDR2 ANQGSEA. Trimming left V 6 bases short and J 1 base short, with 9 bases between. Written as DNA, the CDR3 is TGCAGCGTAGTAGACAAGAACACCGGGGAGCTGTTTTTT. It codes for CSVVDKNTGELFF.

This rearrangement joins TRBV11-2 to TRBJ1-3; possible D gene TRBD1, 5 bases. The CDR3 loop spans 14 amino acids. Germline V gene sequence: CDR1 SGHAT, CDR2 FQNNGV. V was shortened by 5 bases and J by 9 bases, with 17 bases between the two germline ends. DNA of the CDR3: TGTGCCAGCAGCATTGCAGGGCAAGCCGGCACCATATATTTT. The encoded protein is CASSIAGQAGTIYF.

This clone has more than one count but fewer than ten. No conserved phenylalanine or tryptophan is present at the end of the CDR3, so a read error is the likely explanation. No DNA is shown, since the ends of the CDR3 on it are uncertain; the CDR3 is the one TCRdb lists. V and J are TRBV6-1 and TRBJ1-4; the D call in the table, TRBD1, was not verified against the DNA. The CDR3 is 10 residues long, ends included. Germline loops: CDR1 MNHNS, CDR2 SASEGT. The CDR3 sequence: CASSKGQGLG.

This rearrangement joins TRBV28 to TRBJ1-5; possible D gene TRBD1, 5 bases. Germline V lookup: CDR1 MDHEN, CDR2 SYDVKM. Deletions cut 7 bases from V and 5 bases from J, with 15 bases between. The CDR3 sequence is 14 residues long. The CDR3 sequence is CASIKVRGHQPQHF. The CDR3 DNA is TGTGCCAGCATTAAAGTTAGGGGCCATCAGCCCCAGCATTTT. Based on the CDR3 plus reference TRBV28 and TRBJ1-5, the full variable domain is DVKVTQSSRYLVKRTGEKVFLECVQDMDHENMFWYRQDPGLGLRLIYFSYDVKMKEKGDIPEGYSVSREKKERFSLILESASTNQTSMYLCASIKVRGHQPQHFGDGTRLSIL.

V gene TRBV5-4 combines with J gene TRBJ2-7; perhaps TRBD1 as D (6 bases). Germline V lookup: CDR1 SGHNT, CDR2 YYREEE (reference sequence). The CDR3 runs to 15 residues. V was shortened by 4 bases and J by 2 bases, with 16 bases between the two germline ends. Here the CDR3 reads CASSPSTGLAYEQYF. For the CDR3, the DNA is TGTGCCAGCAGCCCGAGTACAGGGTTAGCCTACGAGCAGTACTTC.

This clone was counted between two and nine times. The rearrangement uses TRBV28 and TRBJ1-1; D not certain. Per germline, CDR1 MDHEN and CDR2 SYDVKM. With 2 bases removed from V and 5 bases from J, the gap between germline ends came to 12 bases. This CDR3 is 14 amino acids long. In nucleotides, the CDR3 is TGTGCCAGCAGTTTAGACGGGTTTGTGACTGAAGCTTTCTTT. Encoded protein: CASSLDGFVTEAFF.

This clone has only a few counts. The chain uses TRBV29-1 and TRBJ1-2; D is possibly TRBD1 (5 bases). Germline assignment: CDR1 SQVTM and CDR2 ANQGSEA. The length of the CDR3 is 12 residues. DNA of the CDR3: TGCACCGCGGCAGGGTCGGACTATGGCTACACCTTC. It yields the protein CTAAGSDYGYTF.

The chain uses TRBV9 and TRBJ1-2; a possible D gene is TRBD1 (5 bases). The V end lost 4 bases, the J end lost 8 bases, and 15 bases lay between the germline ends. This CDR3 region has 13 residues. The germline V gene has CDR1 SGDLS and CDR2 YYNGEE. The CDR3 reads CASSSDSVGGYTF. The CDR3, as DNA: TGTGCCAGCAGCTCCGACAGTGTAGGCGGCTACACCTTC.

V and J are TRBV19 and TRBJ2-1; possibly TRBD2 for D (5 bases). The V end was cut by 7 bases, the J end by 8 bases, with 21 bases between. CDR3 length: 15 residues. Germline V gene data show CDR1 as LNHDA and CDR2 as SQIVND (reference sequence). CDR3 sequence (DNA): TGTGCCAGTACCGACCGGCGGCGAGGGAAGGATGAGCAGTTCTTC. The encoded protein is CASTDRRRGKDEQFF. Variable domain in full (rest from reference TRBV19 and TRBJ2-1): DGGITQSPKYLFRKEGQNVTLSCEQNLNHDAMYWYRQDPGQGLRLIYYSQIVNDFQKGDIAEGYSVSREKKESFPLTVTSAQKNPTAFYLCASTDRRRGKDEQFFGPGTRLTVL.